Below, one T cell receptor (beta chain) is given with its context. These data come from a study of blood T cell repertoires in COVID-19. Study summary: Spain, Italy and the United States supplied samples that represented acute and convalescent COVID-19. PBMCs, B-cell-depleted T cells, or T cells were the source of the cDNA or gDNA that made up the material.

Authors' analysis steps: Reference gene primer amplification gave estimated nucleated cell counts. Here immunoSEQ multiplex PCR was the method, and the copy in TCRdb shows in-frame clones only, minus some. D and trimming come from the DNA, and the V and J calls and clone size come from that table. This sample has 140,000 to 150,000 clones, with about 87% found just once. The V gene lost 7 bases and the J gene lost 8 bases, with 24 bases spanning the gap. The CDR3 is 16 amino acids. Germline assignment: CDR1 MGHDK and CDR2 SYGVNS. While infection was still active, Seattle patients were enrolled and then followed longitudinally.

V gene TRBV25-1 combines with J gene TRBJ2-1, with D tentatively TRBD1 (5 bases). The receptor was derived from a human donor with COVID-19, enrolled during active disease. The donor label of this sample is uncertain. The specimen sequenced was peripheral blood. CDR3 sequence (DNA): TGTGCCAGCACCAATTCAGGGTATTATAGTCTCGATGAGCAGTTCTTC. Protein product: CASTNSGYYSLDEQFF.